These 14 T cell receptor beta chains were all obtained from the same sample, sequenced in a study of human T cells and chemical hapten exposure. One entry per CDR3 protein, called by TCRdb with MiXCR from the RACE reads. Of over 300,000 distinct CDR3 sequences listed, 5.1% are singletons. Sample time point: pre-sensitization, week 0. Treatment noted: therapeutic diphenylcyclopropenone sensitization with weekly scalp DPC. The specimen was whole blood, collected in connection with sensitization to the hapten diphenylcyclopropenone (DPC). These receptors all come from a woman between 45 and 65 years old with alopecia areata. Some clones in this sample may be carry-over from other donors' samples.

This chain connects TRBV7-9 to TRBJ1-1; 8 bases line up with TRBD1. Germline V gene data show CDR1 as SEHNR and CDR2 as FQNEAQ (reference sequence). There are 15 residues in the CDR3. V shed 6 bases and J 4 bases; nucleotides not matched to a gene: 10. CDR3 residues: CASSSRGHGITEAFF. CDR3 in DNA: TGTGCCAGCAGTTCCAGGGGGCACGGGATCACTGAAGCTTTCTTT.

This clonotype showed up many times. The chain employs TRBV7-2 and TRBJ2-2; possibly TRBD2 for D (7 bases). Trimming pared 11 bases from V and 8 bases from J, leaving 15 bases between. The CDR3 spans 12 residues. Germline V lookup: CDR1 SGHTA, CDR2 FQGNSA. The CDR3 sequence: CADRGAGGELFF. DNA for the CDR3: TGTGCCGACCGGGGGGCTGGAGGGGAGCTGTTTTTT.

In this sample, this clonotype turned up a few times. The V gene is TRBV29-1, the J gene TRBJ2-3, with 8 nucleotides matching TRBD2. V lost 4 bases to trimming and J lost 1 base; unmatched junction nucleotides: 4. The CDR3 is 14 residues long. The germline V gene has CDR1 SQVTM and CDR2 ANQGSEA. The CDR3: CSVVRGGGTDTQYF. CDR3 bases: TGCAGCGTTGTACGGGGGGGCGGCACAGATACGCAGTATTTT.

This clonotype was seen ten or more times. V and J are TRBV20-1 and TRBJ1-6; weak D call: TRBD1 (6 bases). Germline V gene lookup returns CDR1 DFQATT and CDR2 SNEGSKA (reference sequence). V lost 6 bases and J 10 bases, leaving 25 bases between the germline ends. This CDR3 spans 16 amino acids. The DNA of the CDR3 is TGCAGTGCCCCAAGGGGGAACCTGGAGGCGGGGTCACCCCTCCACTTT. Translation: CSAPRGNLEAGSPLHF.

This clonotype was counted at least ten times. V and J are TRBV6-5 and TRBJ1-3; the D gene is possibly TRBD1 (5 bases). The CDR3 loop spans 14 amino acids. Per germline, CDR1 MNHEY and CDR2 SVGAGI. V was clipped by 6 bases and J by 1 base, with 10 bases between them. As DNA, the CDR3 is TGTGCCAGCAGCCCAGACAGTTCTGGAAACACCATATATTTT. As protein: CASSPDSSGNTIYF.

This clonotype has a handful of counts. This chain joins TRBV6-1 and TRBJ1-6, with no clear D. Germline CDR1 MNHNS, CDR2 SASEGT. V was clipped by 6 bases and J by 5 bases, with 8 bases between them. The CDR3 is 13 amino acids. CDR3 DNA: TGTGCCAGCAGGGACTCTCATAATTCACCCCTCCACTTT. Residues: CASRDSHNSPLHF.

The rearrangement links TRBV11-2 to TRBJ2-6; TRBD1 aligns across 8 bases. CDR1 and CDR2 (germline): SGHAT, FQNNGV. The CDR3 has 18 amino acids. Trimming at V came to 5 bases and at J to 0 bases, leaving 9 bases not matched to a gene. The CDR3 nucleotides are TGTGCCAGCAGCCGGGACAGGTACTTTCTCTCTGGGGCCAACGTCCTGACTTTC. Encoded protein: CASSRDRYFLSGANVLTF.

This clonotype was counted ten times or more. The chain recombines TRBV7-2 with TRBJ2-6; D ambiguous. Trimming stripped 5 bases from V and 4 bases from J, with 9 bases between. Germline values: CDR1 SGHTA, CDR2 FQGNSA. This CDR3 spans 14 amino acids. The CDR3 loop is CASSPMAGANVLTF. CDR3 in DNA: TGTGCCAGCAGCCCTATGGCAGGGGCCAACGTCCTGACTTTC.

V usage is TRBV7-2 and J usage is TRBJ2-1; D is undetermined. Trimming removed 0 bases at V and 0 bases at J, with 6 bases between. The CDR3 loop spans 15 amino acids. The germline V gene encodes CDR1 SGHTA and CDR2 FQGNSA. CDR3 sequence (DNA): TGTGCCAGCAGCTTAGCCTATGGCTCCTACAATGAGCAGTTCTTC. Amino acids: CASSLAYGSYNEQFF.

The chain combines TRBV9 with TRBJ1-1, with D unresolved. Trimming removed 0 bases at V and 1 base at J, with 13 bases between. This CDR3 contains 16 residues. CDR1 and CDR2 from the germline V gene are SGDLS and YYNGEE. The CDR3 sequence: CASSVADRPGNTEAFF. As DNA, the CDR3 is TGTGCCAGCAGCGTAGCAGACCGGCCTGGGAACACTGAAGCTTTCTTT. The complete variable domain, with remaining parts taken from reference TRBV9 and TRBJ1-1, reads DSGVTQTPKHLITATGQRVTLRCSPRSGDLSVYWYQQSLDQGLQFLIQYYNGEERAKGNILERFSAQQFPDLHSELNLSSLELGDSALYFCASSVADRPGNTEAFFGQGTRLTVV.

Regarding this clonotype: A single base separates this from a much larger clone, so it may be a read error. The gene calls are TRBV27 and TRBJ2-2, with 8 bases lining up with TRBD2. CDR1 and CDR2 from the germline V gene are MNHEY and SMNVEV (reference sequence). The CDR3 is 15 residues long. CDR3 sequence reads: CPSGNSGMYTGELFF. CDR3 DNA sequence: TGTCCCAGCGGTAATAGCGGGATGTACACCGGGGAGCTGTTTTTT.

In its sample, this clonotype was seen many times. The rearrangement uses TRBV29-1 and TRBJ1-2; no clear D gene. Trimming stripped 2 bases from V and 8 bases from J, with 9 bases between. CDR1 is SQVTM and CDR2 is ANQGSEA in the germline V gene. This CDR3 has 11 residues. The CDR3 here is CSVETPGGYTF. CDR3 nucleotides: TGCAGCGTTGAAACCCCGGGAGGCTACACCTTC.

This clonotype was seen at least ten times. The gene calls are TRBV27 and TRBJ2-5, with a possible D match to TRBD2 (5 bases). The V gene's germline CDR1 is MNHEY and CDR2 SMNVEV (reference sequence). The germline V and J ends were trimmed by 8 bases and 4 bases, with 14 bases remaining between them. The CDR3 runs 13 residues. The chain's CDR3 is CASSRTLGETQYF. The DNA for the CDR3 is TGTGCCAGCTCTCGGACTCTAGGAGAGACCCAGTACTTC.

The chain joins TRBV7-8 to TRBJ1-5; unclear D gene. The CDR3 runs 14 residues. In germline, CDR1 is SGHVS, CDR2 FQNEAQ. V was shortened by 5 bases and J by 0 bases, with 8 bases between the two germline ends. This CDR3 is CASSNTYSNQPQHF. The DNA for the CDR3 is TGTGCCAGCAGCAACACCTATAGCAATCAGCCCCAGCATTTT. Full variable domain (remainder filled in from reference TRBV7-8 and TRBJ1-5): GAGVSQSPRYKVAKRGQDVALRCDPISGHVSLFWYQQALGQGPEFLTYFQNEAQLDKSGLPSDRFFAERPEGSVSTLKIQRTQQEDSAVYLCASSNTYSNQPQHFGDGTRLSIL.